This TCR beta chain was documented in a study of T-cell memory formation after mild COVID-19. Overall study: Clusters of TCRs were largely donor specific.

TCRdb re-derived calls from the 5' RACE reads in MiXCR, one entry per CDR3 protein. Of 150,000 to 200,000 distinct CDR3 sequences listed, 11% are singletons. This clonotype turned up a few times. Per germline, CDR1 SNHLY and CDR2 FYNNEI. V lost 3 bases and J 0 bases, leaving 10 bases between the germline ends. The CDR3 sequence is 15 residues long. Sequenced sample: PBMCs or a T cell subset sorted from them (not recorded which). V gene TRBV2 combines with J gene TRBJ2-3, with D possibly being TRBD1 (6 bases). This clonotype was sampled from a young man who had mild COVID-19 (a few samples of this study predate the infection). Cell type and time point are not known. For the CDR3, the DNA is TGTGCCAGCAGTGAGGGGGCAGCTAGCACAGATACGCAGTATTTT. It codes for CASSEGAASTDTQYF.